This TCR beta chain was found in a study of T cells in Graves' hyperthyroidism and ophthalmopathy. Amplification of TCR beta CDR3 regions was performed using RNA transcripts as template. The TCR CDR3 first-round RT-PCR relied on the HTBI primer set. TCRdb ran MiXCR on the multiplex PCR reads and lists one entry per CDR3 protein. The sample records 700,000 to 950,000 distinct CDR3 sequences, 30% to 40% being singletons. A note on this clonotype: Antigen: not known. At one end, the junction sequence differs from germline, possibly due to a read error.

The study, taken as a whole, reports: Using 13 V-J features, a model discriminated ophthalmopathy from stable hyperthyroidism.

The CDR3 is 15 residues long. Germline V gives CDR1 SGHRS, CDR2 YFSETQ. The V and J genes are TRBV5-1 and TRBJ1-1; D gene uncertain. This TCR came from a woman in her thirties or forties with Graves' hyperthyroidism. What was sequenced was blood. The CDR3, as DNA: TGTGCCAGCAGCTTGATAAGCGTGCGGAACACTGAAGCTCTCTTT. As protein: CASSLISVRNTEALF.